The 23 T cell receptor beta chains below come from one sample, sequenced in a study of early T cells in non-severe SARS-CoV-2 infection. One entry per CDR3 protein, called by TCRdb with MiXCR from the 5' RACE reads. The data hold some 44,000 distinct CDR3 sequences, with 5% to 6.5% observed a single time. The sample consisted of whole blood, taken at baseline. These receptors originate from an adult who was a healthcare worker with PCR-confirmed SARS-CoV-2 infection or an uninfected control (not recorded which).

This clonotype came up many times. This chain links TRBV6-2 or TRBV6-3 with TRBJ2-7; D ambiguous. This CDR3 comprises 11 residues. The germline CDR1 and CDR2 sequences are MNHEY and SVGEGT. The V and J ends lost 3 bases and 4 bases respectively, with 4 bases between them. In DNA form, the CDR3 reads TGTGCCAGCAGTTATGAGTACGAGCAGTACTTC. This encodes CASSYEYEQYF.

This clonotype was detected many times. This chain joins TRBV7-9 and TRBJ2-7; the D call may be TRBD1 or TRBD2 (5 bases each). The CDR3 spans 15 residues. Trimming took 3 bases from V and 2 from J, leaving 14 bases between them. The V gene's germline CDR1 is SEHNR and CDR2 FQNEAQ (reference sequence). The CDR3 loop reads CASSLGTGSTYEQYF. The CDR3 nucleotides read TGTGCCAGCAGCTTGGGGACGGGGTCAACCTACGAGCAGTACTTC.

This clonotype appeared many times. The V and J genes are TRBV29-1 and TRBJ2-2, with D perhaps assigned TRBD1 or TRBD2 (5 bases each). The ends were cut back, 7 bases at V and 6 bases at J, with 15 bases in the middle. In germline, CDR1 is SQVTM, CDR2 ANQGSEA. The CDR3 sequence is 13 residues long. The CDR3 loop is CSALFGAAGELFF. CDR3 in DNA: TGCAGCGCCCTTTTCGGGGCTGCCGGGGAGCTGTTTTTT.

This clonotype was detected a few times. The CDR3 loop is CASRYGPNTEAFF. For the CDR3, the DNA is TGTGCCAGCAGGTACGGGCCTAACACTGAAGCTTTCTTT. The chain uses TRBV3-1 and TRBJ1-1; no firm D call. Germline V gene lookup returns CDR1 LGHDT and CDR2 YNNKEL (reference sequence). The CDR3 runs to 13 residues. Trimming removed 6 bases at V and 2 bases at J, with 10 bases between.

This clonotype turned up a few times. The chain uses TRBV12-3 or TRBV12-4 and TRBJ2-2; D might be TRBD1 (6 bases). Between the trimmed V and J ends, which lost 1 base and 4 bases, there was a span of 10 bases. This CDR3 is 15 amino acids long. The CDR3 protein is CASSLVGASTGELFF. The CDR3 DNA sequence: TGTGCCAGCAGTTTAGTGGGGGCTAGCACCGGGGAGCTGTTTTTT.

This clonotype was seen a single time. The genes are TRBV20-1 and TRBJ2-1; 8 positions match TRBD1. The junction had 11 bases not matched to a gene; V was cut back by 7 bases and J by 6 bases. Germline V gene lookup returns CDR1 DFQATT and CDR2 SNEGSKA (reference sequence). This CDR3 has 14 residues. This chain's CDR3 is CSVLPATGGNEQFF. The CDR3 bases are TGCAGTGTTCTTCCTGCTACAGGGGGCAATGAGCAGTTCTTC.

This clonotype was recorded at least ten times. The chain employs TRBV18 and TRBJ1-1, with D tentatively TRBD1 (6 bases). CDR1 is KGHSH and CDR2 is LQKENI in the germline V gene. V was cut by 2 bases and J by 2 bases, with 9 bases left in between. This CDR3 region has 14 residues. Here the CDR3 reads CASSPNRENTEAFF. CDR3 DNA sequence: TGTGCCAGCTCACCAAACAGGGAAAACACTGAAGCTTTCTTT. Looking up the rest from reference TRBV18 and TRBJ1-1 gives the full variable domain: NAGVMQNPRHLVRRRGQEARLRCSPMKGHSHVYWYRQLPEEGLKFMVYLQKENIIDESGMPKERFSAEFPKEGPSILRIQQVVRGDSAAYFCASSPNRENTEAFFGQGTRLTVV.

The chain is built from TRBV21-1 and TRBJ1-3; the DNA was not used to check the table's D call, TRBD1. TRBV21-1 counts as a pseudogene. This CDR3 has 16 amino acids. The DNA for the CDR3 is TGTGCCAGCAGCAAAGGGCACAGGGTATCAGGAAACACCATATATTTT. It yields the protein CASSKGHRVSGNTIYF.

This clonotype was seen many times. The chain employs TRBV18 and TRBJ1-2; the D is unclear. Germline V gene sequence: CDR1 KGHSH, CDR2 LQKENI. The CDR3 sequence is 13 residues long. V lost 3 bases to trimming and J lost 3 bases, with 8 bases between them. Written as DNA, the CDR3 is TGTGCCAGCTCACCCGAAGGGTACTATGGCTACACCTTC. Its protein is CASSPEGYYGYTF.

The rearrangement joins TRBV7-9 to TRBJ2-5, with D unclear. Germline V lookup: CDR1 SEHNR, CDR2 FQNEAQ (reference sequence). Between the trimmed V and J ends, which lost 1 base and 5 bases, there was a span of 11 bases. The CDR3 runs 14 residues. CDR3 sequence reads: CASSLVSGSETQYF. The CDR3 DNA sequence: TGTGCCAGCAGCTTAGTTTCCGGCTCGGAGACCCAGTACTTC.

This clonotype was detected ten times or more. The CDR3 DNA reads TGTGCCAGCAGTTCGTTCCGGGATACGCAGTATTTT. It translates to CASSSFRDTQYF. The chain couples TRBV6-1 to TRBJ2-3; unclear D gene. V was clipped by 5 bases and J by 6 bases, with 9 bases between them. This CDR3 has 12 residues. Per the germline V gene, CDR1 is MNHNS and CDR2 is SASEGT.

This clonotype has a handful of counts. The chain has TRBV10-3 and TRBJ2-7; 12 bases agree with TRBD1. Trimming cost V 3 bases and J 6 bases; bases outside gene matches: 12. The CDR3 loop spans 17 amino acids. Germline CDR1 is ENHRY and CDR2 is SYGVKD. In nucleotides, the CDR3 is TGTGCCATCAGTGAAAAGCCGGGACAGGGGGCGAGATCCGAGCAGTACTTC. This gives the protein CAISEKPGQGARSEQYF.

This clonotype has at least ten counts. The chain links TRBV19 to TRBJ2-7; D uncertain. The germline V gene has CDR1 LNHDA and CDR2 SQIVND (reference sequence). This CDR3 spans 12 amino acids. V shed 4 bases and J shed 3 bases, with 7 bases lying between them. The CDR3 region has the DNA TGTGCCAGTAGTACTTATAACTACGAGCAGTACTTC. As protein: CASSTYNYEQYF.

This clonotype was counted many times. This CDR3 reads CASSWGLAGGRYNEQFF. In DNA form, the CDR3 reads TGTGCCAGCAGCTGGGGACTAGCGGGGGGGCGCTACAATGAGCAGTTCTTC. The genes are TRBV7-8 and TRBJ2-1, with 16 bases aligning to TRBD2. Trimming cost V 4 bases and J 3 bases; bases outside gene matches: 3. The CDR3 loop spans 17 amino acids. Germline-derived CDR1 and CDR2 are SGHVS and FQNEAQ.

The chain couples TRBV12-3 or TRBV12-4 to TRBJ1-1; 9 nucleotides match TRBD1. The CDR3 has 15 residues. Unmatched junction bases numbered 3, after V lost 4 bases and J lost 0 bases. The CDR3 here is CASSSQGALNTEAFF. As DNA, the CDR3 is TGTGCCAGCAGTTCACAGGGGGCGCTGAACACTGAAGCTTTCTTT.

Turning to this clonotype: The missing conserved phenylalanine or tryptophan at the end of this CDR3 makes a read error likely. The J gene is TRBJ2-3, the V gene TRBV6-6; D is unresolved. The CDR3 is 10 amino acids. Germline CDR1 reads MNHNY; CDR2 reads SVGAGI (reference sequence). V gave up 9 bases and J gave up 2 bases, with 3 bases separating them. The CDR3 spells CARFTDTQYS. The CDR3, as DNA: TGTGCCAGGTTCACAGATACGCAGTATTCT.

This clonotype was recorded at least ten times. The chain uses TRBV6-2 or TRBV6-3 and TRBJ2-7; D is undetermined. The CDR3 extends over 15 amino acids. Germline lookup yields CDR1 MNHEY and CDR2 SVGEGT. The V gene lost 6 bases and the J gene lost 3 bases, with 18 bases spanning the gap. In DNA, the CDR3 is TGTGCCAGCAGGGCAAACCGGGCAGCCATCTACGAGCAGTACTTC. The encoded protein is CASRANRAAIYEQYF.

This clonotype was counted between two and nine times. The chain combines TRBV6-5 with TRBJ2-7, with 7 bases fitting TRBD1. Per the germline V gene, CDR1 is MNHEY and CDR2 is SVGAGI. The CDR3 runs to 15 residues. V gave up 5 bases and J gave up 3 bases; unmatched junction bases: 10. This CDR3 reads CASSKDRAGGYEQYF. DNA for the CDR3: TGTGCCAGCAGTAAAGACAGGGCGGGTGGCTACGAGCAGTACTTC.

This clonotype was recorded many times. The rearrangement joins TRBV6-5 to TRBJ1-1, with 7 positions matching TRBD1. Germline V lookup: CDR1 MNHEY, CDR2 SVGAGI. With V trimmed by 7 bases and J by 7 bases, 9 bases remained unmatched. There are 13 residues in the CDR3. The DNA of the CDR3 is TGTGCCAGCAACCCAGGGGGAGAAATTGAAGCTTTCTTT. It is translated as CASNPGGEIEAFF.

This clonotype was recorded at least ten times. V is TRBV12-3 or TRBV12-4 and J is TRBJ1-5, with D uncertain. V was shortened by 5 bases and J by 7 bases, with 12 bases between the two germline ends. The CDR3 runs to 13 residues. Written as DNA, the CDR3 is TGTGCCAGCAGTCTGGCGACACGGCAGCCCCAGCATTTT. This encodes CASSLATRQPQHF.

As DNA, the CDR3 is TGTGCCAGCAGCAAGGGGGAGACCCAGTACTTC. It encodes CASSKGETQYF. This rearrangement joins TRBV11-3 to TRBJ2-5; the D gene is possibly TRBD1 (5 bases). V lost 5 bases and J 5 bases, leaving 6 bases between the germline ends. The CDR3 extends over 11 amino acids. The germline CDR1 and CDR2 sequences are SGHNT and YENEEA.

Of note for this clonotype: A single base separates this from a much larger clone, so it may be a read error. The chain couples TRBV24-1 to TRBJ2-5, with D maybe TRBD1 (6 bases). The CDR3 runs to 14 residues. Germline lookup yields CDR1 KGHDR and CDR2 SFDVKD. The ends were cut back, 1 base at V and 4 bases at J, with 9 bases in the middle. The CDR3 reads CATSDLVTGETQYF. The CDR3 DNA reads TGTGCCACCAGTGATTTAGTGACAGGAGAGACCCAGTACTTC.

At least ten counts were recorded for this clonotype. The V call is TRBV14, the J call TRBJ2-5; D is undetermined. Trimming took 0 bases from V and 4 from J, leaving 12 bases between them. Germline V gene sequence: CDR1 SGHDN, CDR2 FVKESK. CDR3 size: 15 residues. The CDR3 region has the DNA TGTGCCAGCAGCCAAGACGGAGTTTGGGGAGAGACCCAGTACTTC. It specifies CASSQDGVWGETQYF. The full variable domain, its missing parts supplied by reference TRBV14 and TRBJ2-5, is EAGVTQFPSHSVIEKGQTVTLRCDPISGHDNLYWYRRVMGKEIKFLLHFVKESKQDESGMPNNRFLAERTGGTYSTLKVQPAELEDSGVYFCASSQDGVWGETQYFGPGTRLLVL.